One and the same sample provided the 2 T cell receptor beta chains below, sequenced in a study of identical twins. TCRdb reprocessed the 5' RACE reads via MiXCR and lists one record per CDR3 protein. The data show around 960,000 distinct CDR3 sequences, approximately 13% seen once. Another study also made use of these data, one on yellow fever vaccine responses in identical twins.

Sequencing was done on a sample of PBMCs. Receptor source: a woman aged 18-30 years in good health.

This clonotype appeared a few times. This chain uses TRBV29-1 with TRBJ2-1; 7 bases are a match to TRBD1. The CDR3 length is 14 residues. J gave up 8 bases and V 7 bases, and 14 bases lay outside the gene matches. Germline V gives CDR1 SQVTM, CDR2 ANQGSEA. The CDR3 DNA reads TGCAGCGCCTTCCGGGACAGCGACTCCGATGAGCAGTTCTTC. It codes for CSAFRDSDSDEQFF.

This clonotype was recorded at least ten times. This chain links TRBV12-3 or TRBV12-4 with TRBJ2-1; no clear D gene. This CDR3 contains 11 residues. The V gene lost 6 bases and the J gene lost 8 bases, with 8 bases spanning the gap. CDR3 sequence: CASSPDDEQFF. The CDR3 coding sequence is TGTGCCAGCAGCCCCGATGATGAGCAGTTCTTC.